The subject of this entry is one T cell receptor (beta chain). Its antigen is undetermined. The record originates from a study of T cell responses to AZD1222 COVID-19 vaccine. Regarding the study as a whole: Repertoire sampling occurred only after the peak T cell response. It should be noted that donors were predominantly white British and more often female, and clonal diversity was possibly underestimated. The CD4 TCRs associated with vaccination extended across spike and predominated at 160-218 and 743-854.

The CDR3 length is 15 residues. The V end was cut by 6 bases, the J end by 0 bases, with 9 bases between. CDR1 is KGHSH and CDR2 is LQKENI in the germline V gene. Repertoires were generated with immunoSEQ multiplex PCR, while TCRdb's copy carries only in-frame clones and drops some. The repertoire holds roughly 170,000 clones, with around 87% as singletons. This receptor was identified in an adult in good health. The chain carries TRBV18 and TRBJ2-6; D is possibly TRBD1 or TRBD2 (5 bases each). The sample consisted of peripheral blood, taken on day 0 of AZD1222 vaccination. DNA for the CDR3: TGTGCCAGCTCTCCGAGGGGCTCTGGGGCCAACGTCCTGACTTTC. Translated, it gives CASSPRGSGANVLTF.